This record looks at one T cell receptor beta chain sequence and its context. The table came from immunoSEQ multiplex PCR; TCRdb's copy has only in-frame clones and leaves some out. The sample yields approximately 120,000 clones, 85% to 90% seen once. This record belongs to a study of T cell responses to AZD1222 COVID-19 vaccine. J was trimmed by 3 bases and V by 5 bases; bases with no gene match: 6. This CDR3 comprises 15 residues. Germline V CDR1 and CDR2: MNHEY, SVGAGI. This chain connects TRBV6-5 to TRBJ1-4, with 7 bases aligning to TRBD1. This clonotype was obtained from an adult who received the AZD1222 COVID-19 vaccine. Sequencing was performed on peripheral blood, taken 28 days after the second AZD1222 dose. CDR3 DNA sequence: TGTGCCAGCAGTCTAGACGGGACAGCTAATGAAAAACTGTTTTTT. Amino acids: CASSLDGTANEKLFF.